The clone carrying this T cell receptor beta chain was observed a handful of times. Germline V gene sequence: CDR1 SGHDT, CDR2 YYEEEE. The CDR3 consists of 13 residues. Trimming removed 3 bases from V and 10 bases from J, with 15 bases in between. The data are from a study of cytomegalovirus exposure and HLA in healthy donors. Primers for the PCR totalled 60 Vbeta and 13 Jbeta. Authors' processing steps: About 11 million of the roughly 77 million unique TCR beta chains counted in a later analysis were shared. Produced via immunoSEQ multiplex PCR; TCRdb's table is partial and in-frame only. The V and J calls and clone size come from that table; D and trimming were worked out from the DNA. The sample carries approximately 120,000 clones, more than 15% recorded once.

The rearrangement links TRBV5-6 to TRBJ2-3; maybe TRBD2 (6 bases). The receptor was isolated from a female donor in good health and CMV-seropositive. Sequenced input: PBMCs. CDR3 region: CASSSTGVLAQYF. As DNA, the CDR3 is TGTGCCAGCAGCTCCACGGGGGTACTGGCGCAGTATTTT. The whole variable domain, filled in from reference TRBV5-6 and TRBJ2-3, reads DAGVTQSPTHLIKTRGQQVTLRCSPKSGHDTVSWYQQALGQGPQFIFQYYEEEERQRGNFPDRFSGHQFPNYSSELNVNALLLGDSALYLCASSSTGVLAQYFGPGTRLTVL.